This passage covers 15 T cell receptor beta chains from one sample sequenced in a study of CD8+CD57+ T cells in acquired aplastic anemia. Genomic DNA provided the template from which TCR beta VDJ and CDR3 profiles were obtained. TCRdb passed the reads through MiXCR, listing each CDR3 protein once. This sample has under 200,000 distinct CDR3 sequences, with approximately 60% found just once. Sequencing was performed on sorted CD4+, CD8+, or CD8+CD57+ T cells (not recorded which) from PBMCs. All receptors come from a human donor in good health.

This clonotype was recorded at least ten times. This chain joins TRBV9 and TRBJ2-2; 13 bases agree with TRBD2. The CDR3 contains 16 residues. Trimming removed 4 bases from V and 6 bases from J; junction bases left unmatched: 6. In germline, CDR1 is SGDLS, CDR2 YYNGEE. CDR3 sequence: CASSTPGLAGPGELFF. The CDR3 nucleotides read TGTGCCAGCAGCACTCCGGGACTAGCGGGACCCGGGGAGCTGTTTTTT.

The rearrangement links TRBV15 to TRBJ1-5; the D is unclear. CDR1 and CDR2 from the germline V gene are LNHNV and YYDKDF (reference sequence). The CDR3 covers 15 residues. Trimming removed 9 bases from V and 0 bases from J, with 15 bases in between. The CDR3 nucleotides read TGTGCCACTCAACAGAGTCCTAATAGCAATCAGCCCCAGCATTTT. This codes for CATQQSPNSNQPQHF.

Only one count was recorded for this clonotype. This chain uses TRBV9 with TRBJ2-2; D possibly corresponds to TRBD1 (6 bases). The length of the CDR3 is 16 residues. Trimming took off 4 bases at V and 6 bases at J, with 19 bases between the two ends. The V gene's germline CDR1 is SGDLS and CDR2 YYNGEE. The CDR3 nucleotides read TGTGCCAGCAGCCGAAGGGCACAGGGTAAGCCCGGGGAGCTGTTTTTT. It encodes CASSRRAQGKPGELFF.

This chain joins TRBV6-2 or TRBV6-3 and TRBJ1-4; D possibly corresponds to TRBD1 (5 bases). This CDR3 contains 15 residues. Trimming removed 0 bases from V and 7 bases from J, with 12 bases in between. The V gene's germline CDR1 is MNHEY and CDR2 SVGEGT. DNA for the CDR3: TGTGCCAGCAGTTACTCAGGTTCCGGGGGTGAAAAACTGTTTTTT. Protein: CASSYSGSGGEKLFF.

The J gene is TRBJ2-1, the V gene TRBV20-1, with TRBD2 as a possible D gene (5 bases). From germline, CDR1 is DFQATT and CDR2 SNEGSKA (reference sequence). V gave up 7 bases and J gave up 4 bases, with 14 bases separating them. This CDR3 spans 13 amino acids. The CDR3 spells CSVQQPGYNEQFF. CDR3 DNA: TGCAGTGTACAACAACCGGGGTACAATGAGCAGTTCTTC.

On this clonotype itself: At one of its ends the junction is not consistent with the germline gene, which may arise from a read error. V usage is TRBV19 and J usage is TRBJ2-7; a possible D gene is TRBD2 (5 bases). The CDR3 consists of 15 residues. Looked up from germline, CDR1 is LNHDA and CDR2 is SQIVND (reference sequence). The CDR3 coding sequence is TGTTCCAGTAGCCCTGGGGAGCGGATTCCCTACGAGCAGTACTTC. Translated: CSSSPGERIPYEQYF.

CDR3 DNA: TGTGCCACCAGCAGCAGACAGGTCTTCAATGAGCAGTTCTTC. Its translation: CATSSRQVFNEQFF. The V and J genes are TRBV15 and TRBJ2-1; possible D gene TRBD1, 6 bases. CDR1 is LNHNV and CDR2 is YYDKDF in the germline V gene (reference sequence). Trimming removed 3 bases from V and 6 bases from J, with 12 bases in between. The CDR3 has 14 amino acids.

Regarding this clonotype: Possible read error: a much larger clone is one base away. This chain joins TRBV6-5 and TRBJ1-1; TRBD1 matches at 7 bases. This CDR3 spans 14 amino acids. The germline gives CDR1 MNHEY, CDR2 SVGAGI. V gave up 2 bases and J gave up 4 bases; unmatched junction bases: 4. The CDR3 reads CASSYGAGGTEAFF. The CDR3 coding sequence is TGTGCCAGCAGTTACGGGGCAGGGGGCACTGAAGCTTTCTTT.

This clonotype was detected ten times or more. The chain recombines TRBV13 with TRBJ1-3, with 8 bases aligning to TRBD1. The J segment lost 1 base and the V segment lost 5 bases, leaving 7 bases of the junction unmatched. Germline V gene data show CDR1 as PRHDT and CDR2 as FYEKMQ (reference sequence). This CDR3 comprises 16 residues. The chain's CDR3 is CASSTIRGRSGNTIYF. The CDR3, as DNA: TGTGCCAGCAGCACCATCAGGGGGCGGTCTGGAAACACCATATATTTT. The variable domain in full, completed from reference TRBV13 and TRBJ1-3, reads AAGVIQSPRHLIKEKRETATLKCYPIPRHDTVYWYQQGPGQDPQFLISFYEKMQSDKGSIPDRFSAQQFSDYHSELNMSSLELGDSALYFCASSTIRGRSGNTIYFGEGSWLTVV.

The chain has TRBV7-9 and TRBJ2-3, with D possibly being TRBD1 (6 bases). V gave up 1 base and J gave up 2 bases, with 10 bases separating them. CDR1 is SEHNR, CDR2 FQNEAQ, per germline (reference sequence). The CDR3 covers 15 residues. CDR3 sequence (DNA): TGTGCCAGCAGCTTAGACGGACAGCCCACAGATACGCAGTATTTT. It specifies CASSLDGQPTDTQYF.

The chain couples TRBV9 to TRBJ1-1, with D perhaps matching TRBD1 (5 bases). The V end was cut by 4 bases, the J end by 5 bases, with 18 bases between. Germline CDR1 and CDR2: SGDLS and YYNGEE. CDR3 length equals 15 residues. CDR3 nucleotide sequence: TGTGCCAGCAGCCCTACGACTGGGACGAGGACTGAAGCTTTCTTT. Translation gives CASSPTTGTRTEAFF.

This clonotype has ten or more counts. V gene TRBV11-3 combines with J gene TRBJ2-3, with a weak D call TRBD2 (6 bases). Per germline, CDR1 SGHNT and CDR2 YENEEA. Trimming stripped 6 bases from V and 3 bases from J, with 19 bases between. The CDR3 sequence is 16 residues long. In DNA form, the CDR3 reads TGTGCCAGCAGTGCGTGGGTTAGCGGAGGGACAGATACGCAGTATTTT. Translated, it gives CASSAWVSGGTDTQYF.

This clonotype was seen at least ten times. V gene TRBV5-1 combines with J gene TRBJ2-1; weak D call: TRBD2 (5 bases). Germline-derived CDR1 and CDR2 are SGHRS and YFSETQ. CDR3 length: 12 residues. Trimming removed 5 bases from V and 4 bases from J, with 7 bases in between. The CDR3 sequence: CASRGEYNEQFF. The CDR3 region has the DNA TGCGCCAGCAGGGGAGAATACAATGAGCAGTTCTTC. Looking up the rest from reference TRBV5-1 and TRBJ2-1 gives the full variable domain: KAGVTQTPRYLIKTRGQQVTLSCSPISGHRSVSWYQQTPGQGLQFLFEYFSETQRNKGNFPGRFSGRQFSNSRSEMNVSTLELGDSALYLCASRGEYNEQFFGPGTRLTVL.

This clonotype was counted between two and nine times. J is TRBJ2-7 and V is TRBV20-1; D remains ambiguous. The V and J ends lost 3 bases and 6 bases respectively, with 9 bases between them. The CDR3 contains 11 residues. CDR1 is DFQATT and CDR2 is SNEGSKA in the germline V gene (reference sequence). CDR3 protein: CSASSLREQYF. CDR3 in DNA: TGCAGTGCTAGTTCCCTCCGCGAGCAGTACTTC.

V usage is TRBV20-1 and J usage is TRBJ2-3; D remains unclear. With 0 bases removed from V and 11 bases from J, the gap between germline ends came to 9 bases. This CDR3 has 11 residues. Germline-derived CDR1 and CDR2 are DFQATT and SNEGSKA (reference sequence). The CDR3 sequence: CSAREVTQQYF. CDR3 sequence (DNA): TGCAGTGCTAGAGAGGTGACACAGCAGTATTTT.